The 19 T cell receptor beta chains listed next were all sequenced from one sample in a study of early stage breast cancer tumors. Sequencing used immunoSEQ multiplex PCR; TCRdb keeps in-frame clones, though not all of them. The sample records around 78,000 clones, 65% to 85% being singletons. Sequenced material: blood. These TCRs come from a person in their sixties with breast cancer.

This clone was observed once. V usage is TRBV5-1 and J usage is TRBJ2-7; no definite D call. Germline V CDR1 and CDR2: SGHRS, YFSETQ. V was clipped by 5 bases and J by 3 bases, with 12 bases between them. The CDR3 has 13 residues. In nucleotides, the CDR3 is TGCGCCAGCAGACTGGACGGATACTACGAGCAGTACTTC. Protein: CASRLDGYYEQYF.

The chain links TRBV5-1 to TRBJ2-3; the match to TRBD1 covers 8 bases. The junction had 6 bases not matched to a gene; V was cut back by 7 bases and J by 5 bases. The germline V gene encodes CDR1 SGHRS and CDR2 YFSETQ. The CDR3 sequence is 13 residues long. The CDR3 region has the DNA TGCGCCAGCGCCTCGGACAGGGAAGATACGCAGTATTTT. Translated, it gives CASASDREDTQYF.

The CDR3: CATSRGAGVQYEQYF. CDR3 in DNA: TGTGCCACCAGCAGAGGAGCAGGAGTACAATACGAGCAGTACTTC. The V and J genes are TRBV15 and TRBJ2-7; no definite D call. CDR3 length equals 15 residues. Between the trimmed V and J ends, which lost 1 base and 4 bases, there was a span of 14 bases. The V gene's germline CDR1 is LNHNV and CDR2 YYDKDF (reference sequence).

This clone was seen once. This chain connects TRBV19 to TRBJ2-7; D is unresolved. CDR1 and CDR2 from the germline V gene are LNHDA and SQIVND (reference sequence). V gave up 5 bases and J gave up 1 base, with 12 bases separating them. The CDR3 extends over 14 amino acids. CDR3 sequence reads: CASSLAGSSYEQYF. CDR3 DNA: TGTGCCAGTAGTCTGGCAGGTTCTTCCTACGAGCAGTACTTC. Together with reference TRBV19 and TRBJ2-7, the CDR3 gives the full variable domain: DGGITQSPKYLFRKEGQNVTLSCEQNLNHDAMYWYRQDPGQGLRLIYYSQIVNDFQKGDIAEGYSVSREKKESFPLTVTSAQKNPTAFYLCASSLAGSSYEQYFGPGTRLTVT.

The chain carries TRBV19 and TRBJ1-1; maybe TRBD1 (6 bases). The V and J ends lost 1 base and 11 bases respectively, with 8 bases between them. CDR1 LNHDA and CDR2 SQIVND come from the germline V gene (reference sequence). CDR3 length: 11 residues. The CDR3 spells CASSIGGAAFF. For the CDR3, the DNA is TGTGCCAGTAGTATAGGGGGGGCCGCTTTCTTT.

V usage is TRBV5-6 and J usage is TRBJ1-1; D gene unclear. The CDR3 consists of 17 residues. Trimming left V 0 bases short and J 4 bases short, with 19 bases between. CDR1 and CDR2 from the germline V gene are SGHDT and YYEEEE. The CDR3 DNA reads TGTGCCAGCAGCTTGGGAGAAATGAGGTTATCTTCCACTGAAGCTTTCTTT. Residues: CASSLGEMRLSSTEAFF.

Here the CDR3 DNA reads TGTGCCAGCAGCGTAGGCAGATCTGGGAGCTATGGCTACACCTTC. Its translation: CASSVGRSGSYGYTF. This rearrangement joins TRBV9 to TRBJ1-2; D not resolved. The CDR3 totals 15 residues. Per the germline V gene, CDR1 is SGDLS and CDR2 is YYNGEE. V gave up 0 bases and J gave up 4 bases, with 13 bases separating them. The entire variable domain, with the rest obtained from reference TRBV9 and TRBJ1-2, is as follows: DSGVTQTPKHLITATGQRVTLRCSPRSGDLSVYWYQQSLDQGLQFLIQYYNGEERAKGNILERFSAQQFPDLHSELNLSSLELGDSALYFCASSVGRSGSYGYTFGSGTRLTVV.

The rearrangement joins TRBV6-1 to TRBJ1-1; D remains unclear. The germline gives CDR1 MNHNS, CDR2 SASEGT. The CDR3 sequence is 13 residues long. V was shortened by 6 bases and J by 2 bases, with 10 bases between the two germline ends. The CDR3 spells CASRRVYNTEAFF. In DNA form, the CDR3 reads TGTGCCAGCAGGAGGGTTTACAACACTGAAGCTTTCTTT.

This chain uses TRBV4-1 with TRBJ2-2; D not certain. The CDR3 is 15 residues long. The germline CDR1 and CDR2 sequences are MGHRA and YSYEKL. Deletions cut 0 bases from V and 6 bases from J, with 11 bases between. Here the CDR3 reads CASSQEMDLAGELFF. CDR3 in DNA: TGCGCCAGCAGCCAAGAAATGGACCTAGCCGGGGAGCTGTTTTTT.

This clone was counted a few times. V gene TRBV9 combines with J gene TRBJ1-3, with a weak D call TRBD1 (5 bases). Looked up from germline, CDR1 is SGDLS and CDR2 is YYNGEE. Trimming pared 4 bases from V and 0 bases from J, leaving 14 bases between. The CDR3 runs 16 residues. This CDR3 reads CASSHRIYDSGNTIYF. DNA for the CDR3: TGTGCCAGCAGCCACAGGATCTACGACTCTGGAAACACCATATATTTT.

The CDR3 protein is CAISENTDTQYF. The CDR3 DNA follows: TGTGCCATCAGTGAAAACACAGATACGCAGTATTTT. The V gene is TRBV10-3, the J gene TRBJ2-3; no reliable D call. The germline V gene has CDR1 ENHRY and CDR2 SYGVKD. This CDR3 contains 12 residues. Trimming cost V 3 bases and J 2 bases, with 3 bases left between them.

This chain joins TRBV5-4 and TRBJ2-3; 8 bases agree with TRBD2. The V segment lost 4 bases and the J segment 5 bases; nucleotides outside the gene matches: 9. From germline, CDR1 is SGHNT and CDR2 YYREEE (reference sequence). The CDR3 covers 15 residues. The chain's CDR3 is CASSTAGGLKDTQYF. CDR3 bases: TGTGCCAGCAGCACTGCGGGGGGATTGAAAGATACGCAGTATTTT.

The rearrangement joins TRBV6-1 to TRBJ1-1; D unresolved. The CDR3 runs to 18 residues. V gave up 1 base and J gave up 0 bases, with 18 bases separating them. Germline CDR1 reads MNHNS; CDR2 reads SASEGT. The CDR3 coding sequence is TGTGCCAGCAGTGAAGACAGAAGAATATCTGTTATGAACACTGAAGCTTTCTTT. Translation gives CASSEDRRISVMNTEAFF.

This chain links TRBV18 with TRBJ2-7, with D possibly matching TRBD1 (7 bases). The CDR3 runs 13 residues. The V gene's germline CDR1 is KGHSH and CDR2 LQKENI. Trimming cost V 6 bases and J 4 bases, with 13 bases left between them. CDR3 DNA sequence: TGTGCCAGCTCGAGGACAGGAGGGTACGAGCAGTACTTC. Its protein product is CASSRTGGYEQYF.

This sequence joins TRBV5-3 and TRBJ2-6; D is undetermined. TRBV5-3 is known as an ORF, though its function is uncertain. CDR3 length: 16 amino acids. Trimming shortened V by 2 bases and J by 0 bases, and 9 bases separated the two germline ends. CDR3 nucleotide sequence: TGTGCCAGAAGCTTAGGACGCAGCTCTGGGGCCAACGTCCTGACTTTC. Its protein is CARSLGRSSGANVLTF.

The chain couples TRBV29-1 to TRBJ1-1; no definite D call. The germline V gene encodes CDR1 SQVTM and CDR2 ANQGSEA. CDR3 size: 13 residues. The ends were cut back, 4 bases at V and 4 bases at J, with 13 bases in the middle. The CDR3 DNA is TGCAGCGTTGTGGAGGGAATCGGCACTGAAGCTTTCTTT. Encoded protein: CSVVEGIGTEAFF.

The J gene is TRBJ1-1, the V gene TRBV28; D not certain. Germline V gives CDR1 MDHEN, CDR2 SYDVKM. Trimming shortened V by 7 bases and J by 2 bases, and 14 bases separated the two germline ends. The CDR3 loop spans 14 amino acids. DNA of the CDR3: TGTGCCAGCACCTACGTTGGCGGAAACACTGAAGCTTTCTTT. It is translated as CASTYVGGNTEAFF.

The chain has TRBV27 and TRBJ1-1; D unresolved. V was trimmed by 5 bases and J by 1 base, leaving 11 bases between them. The CDR3 consists of 14 residues. CDR1 is MNHEY and CDR2 is SMNVEV in the germline V gene (reference sequence). The chain's CDR3 is CASSPYQANTEAFF. CDR3 in DNA: TGTGCCAGCAGTCCATATCAGGCGAACACTGAAGCTTTCTTT.

With regard to this clone: At one end, the junction sequence differs from germline, possibly due to a read error. The J gene is TRBJ2-3, the V gene TRBV7-7; perhaps TRBD1 as D (6 bases). CDR3 length: 14 residues. Per the germline V gene, CDR1 is SSHAT and CDR2 is FNYEAQ (reference sequence). CDR3 nucleotides: TGTGCTAGCAGCTTAGCTAGTGATCGAGGGGGGCAGTATTTT. It is translated as CASSLASDRGGQYF.